These 2 T cell receptor beta chains were all obtained from the same sample, sequenced in a study of Graves' ophthalmopathy and Graves' hyperthyroidism. RNA served as the template for amplifying TCR beta CDR3 regions. HTBI primers were employed in first-round RT-PCR, then a second-round multiplex PCR followed. MiXCR, run by TCRdb on the multiplex PCR reads, gives a single entry per CDR3 protein. Of fewer than 600,000 distinct CDR3 sequences in the sample, around 14% are singletons; the top ten hold more than 8.5%. The sequenced material came from blood. These receptors all stem from a woman aged 25 to 45 with Graves' ophthalmopathy.

This rearrangement joins TRBV6-1 to TRBJ1-1; D might be TRBD1 (5 bases). Germline values: CDR1 MNHNS, CDR2 SASEGT. This CDR3 spans 13 amino acids. Trimming removed 4 bases at V and 7 bases at J, with 13 bases between. The CDR3 sequence: CASSVGGFNEAFF. The CDR3 DNA reads as TGTGCCAGCAGTGTCGGGGGTTTCAATGAAGCTTTCTTT.

This clonotype was seen at least ten times. This rearrangement joins TRBV2 to TRBJ2-5; D is unclear. The CDR3 covers 12 residues. V gave up 6 bases and J gave up 4 bases, with 9 bases separating them. Per the germline V gene, CDR1 is SNHLY and CDR2 is FYNNEI. This chain's CDR3 is CASRSPIETQYF. CDR3 in DNA: TGTGCCAGCAGGAGCCCAATAGAGACCCAGTACTTC.